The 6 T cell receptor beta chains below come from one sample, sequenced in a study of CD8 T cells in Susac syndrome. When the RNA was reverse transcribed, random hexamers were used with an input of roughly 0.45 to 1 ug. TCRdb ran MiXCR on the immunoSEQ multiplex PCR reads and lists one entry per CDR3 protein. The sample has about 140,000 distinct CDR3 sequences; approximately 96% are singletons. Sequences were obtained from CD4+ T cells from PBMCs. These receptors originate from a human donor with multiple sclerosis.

CDR3 nucleotide sequence: TGTGCCAGCTCACCCCCCGGGACTTTCTATGGCTACACCTTC. This encodes CASSPPGTFYGYTF. The V call is TRBV18, the J call TRBJ1-2, with TRBD1 as a possible D gene (5 bases). This CDR3 region has 14 residues. V lost 3 bases and J lost 4, with 12 bases in between. Germline V gene lookup returns CDR1 KGHSH and CDR2 LQKENI.

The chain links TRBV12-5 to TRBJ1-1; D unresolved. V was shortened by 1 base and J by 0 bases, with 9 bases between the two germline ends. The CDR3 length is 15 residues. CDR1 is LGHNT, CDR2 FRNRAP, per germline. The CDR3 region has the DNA TGTGCTAGTGGTTTGGATGGACTATTGAACACTGAAGCTTTCTTT. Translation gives CASGLDGLLNTEAFF.

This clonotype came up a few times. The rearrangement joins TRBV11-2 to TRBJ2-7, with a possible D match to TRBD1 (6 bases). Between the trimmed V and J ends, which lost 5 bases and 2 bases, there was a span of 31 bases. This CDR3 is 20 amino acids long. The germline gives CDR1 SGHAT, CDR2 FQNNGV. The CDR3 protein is CASSQIGRARRQDSPYEQYF. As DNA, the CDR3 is TGTGCCAGCAGCCAGATAGGGCGCGCAAGGAGACAGGACTCACCCTACGAGCAGTACTTC.

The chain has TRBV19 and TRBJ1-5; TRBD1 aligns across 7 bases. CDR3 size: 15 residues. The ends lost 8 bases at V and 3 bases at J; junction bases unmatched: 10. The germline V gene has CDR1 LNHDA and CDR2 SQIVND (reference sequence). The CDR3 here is CASRLDRAFNQPQHF. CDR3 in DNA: TGTGCCAGTCGTCTTGACAGGGCGTTCAATCAGCCCCAGCATTTT.

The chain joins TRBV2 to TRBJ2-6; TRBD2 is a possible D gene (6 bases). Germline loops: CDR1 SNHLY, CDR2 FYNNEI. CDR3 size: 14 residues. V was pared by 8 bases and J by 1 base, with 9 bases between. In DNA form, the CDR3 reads TGTGCCAGCCATCGGGAGTCTGGGGCCAACGTCCTGACTTTC. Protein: CASHRESGANVLTF.

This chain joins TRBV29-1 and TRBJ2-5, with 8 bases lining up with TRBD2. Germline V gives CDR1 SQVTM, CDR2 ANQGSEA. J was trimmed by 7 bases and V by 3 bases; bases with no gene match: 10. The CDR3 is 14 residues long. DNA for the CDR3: TGCAGCGTTGAGCCCGGACTAGCCGCGGGGACCCAGTACTTC. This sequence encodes CSVEPGLAAGTQYF.